The TCR beta chain described here comes from a study of shared clonotypes between healthy human individuals. Study-wide results and caveats: Although depth was large, rarefaction showed that sequencing of the sorted subsets was incomplete.

Remarks on this clone: Antigen specificity is unknown.

CDR3 size: 13 residues. The V gene lost 0 bases and the J gene lost 15 bases, with 15 bases spanning the gap. The germline gives CDR1 MNHEY, CDR2 SVGAGI. Assay: immunoSEQ multiplex PCR; the TCRdb copy retains only in-frame clones and omits some. The sample includes about 980,000 clones, 76% of them seen just once. Sequenced input: memory CD4+ T cells sorted from blood. This sample's subset: CD45RA-negative fraction. The rearrangement joins TRBV6-5 to TRBJ2-1; tentatively, D is TRBD2 (5 bases). The sequence derives from a man aged 18 to 29 in good health. The CDR3 is CASSYSHTGVVFF. DNA of the CDR3: TGTGCCAGCAGTTACTCTCATACCGGGGTAGTGTTCTTC.